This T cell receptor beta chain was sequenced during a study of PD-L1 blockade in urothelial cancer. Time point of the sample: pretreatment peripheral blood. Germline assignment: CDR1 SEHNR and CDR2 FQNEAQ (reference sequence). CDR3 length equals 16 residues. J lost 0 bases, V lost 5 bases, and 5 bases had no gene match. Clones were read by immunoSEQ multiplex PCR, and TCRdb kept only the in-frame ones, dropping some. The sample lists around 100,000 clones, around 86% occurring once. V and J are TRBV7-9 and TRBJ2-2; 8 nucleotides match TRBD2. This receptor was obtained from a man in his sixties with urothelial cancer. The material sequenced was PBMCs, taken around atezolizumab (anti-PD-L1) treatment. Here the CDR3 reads CASSPPSGSNTGELFF. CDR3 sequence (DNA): TGTGCCAGCAGCCCCCCTAGCGGGTCGAACACCGGGGAGCTGTTTTTT.